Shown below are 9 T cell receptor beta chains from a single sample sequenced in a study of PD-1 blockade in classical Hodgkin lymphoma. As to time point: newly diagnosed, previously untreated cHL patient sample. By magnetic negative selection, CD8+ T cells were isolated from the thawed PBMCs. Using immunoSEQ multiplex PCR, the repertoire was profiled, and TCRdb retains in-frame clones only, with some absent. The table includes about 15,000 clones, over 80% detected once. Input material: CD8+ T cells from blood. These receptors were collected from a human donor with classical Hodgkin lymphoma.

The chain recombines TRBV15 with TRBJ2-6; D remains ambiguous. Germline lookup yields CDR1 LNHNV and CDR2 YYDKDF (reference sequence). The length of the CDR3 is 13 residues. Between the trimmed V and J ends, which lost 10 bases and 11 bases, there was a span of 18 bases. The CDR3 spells CASRLGPKDVLTF. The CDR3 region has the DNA TGTGCCAGCCGCCTCGGTCCCAAGGACGTCCTGACTTTC.

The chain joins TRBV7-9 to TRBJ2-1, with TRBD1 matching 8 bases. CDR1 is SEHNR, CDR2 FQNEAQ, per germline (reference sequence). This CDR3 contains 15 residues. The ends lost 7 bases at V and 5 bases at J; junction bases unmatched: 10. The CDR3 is CASTNRDRRNNEQFF. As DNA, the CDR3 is TGTGCCAGCACCAACCGGGACAGGAGAAACAATGAGCAGTTCTTC.

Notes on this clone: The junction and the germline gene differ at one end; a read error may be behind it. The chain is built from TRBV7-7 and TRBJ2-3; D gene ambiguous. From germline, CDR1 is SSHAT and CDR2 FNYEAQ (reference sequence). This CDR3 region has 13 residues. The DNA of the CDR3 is TGTGCTAGCAGCCTCCATAGTGCAGATACGCAGTATTTT. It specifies CASSLHSADTQYF.

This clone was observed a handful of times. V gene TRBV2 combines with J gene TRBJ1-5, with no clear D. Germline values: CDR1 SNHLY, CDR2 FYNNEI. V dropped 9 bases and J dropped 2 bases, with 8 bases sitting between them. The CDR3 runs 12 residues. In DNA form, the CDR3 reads TGTGCCAGTGACTTGGGCAATCAGCCCCAGCATTTT. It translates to CASDLGNQPQHF.

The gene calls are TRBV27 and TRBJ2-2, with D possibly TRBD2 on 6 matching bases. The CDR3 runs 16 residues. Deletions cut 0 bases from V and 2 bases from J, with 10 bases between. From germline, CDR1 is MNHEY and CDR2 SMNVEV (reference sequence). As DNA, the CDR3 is TGTGCCAGCAGTTTATCCGCGACTAGTAACACCGGGGAGCTGTTTTTT. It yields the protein CASSLSATSNTGELFF.

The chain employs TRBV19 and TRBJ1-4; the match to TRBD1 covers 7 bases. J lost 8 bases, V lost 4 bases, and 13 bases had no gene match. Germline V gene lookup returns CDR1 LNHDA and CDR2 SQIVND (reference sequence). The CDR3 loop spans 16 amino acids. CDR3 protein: CASSTGTEPFREKLFF. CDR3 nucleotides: TGTGCCAGTAGTACCGGGACAGAGCCCTTTCGCGAAAAACTGTTTTTT.

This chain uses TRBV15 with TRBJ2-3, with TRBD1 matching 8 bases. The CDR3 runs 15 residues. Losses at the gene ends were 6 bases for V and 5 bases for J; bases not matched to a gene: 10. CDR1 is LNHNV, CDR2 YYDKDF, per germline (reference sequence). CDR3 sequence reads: CATSAGGPGLDTQYF. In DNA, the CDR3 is TGTGCCACCAGTGCAGGGGGCCCGGGACTAGATACGCAGTATTTT.

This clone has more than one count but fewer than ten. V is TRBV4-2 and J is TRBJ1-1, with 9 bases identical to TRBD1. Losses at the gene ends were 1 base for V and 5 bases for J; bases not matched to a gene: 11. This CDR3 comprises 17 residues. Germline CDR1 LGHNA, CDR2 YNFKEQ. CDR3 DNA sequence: TGTGCCAGCAGCCAAGGGCCGGGACAGGGTAGCGAAACTGAAGCTTTCTTT. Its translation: CASSQGPGQGSETEAFF.

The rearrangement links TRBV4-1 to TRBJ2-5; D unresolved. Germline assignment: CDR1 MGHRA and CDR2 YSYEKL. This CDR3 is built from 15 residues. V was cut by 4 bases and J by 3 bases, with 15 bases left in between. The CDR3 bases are TGCGCCAGCAGCCCAGACTGGTCCGAGAAAGAGACCCAGTACTTC. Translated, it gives CASSPDWSEKETQYF.